This T cell receptor (beta chain) came from a study of T-cell reconstitution after alpha-beta-depleted transplantation in children. Germline assignment: CDR1 MDHEN and CDR2 SYDVKM. This CDR3 region has 14 residues. J lost 7 bases, V lost 5 bases, and 8 bases had no gene match. Molecular barcoding with unique molecular identifiers was used for the TCRbeta library. TCRdb processed the PCR reads anew with MiXCR; each CDR3 protein has one entry. The table has some 600,000 distinct CDR3 sequences, approximately 13% seen once. This clonotype has at least ten counts. Sequencing used PBMCs, mostly from graft donor cells, obtained 360 days after TCRalphabeta/CD19-depleted stem cell transplant. The TCR sequence derives from a male patient between 10 and 17 years old who had a stem cell transplant for acute myeloid leukemia, so the T cells may come from the graft donor. V gene TRBV28 combines with J gene TRBJ1-5, with 7 bases matching TRBD1. In DNA form, the CDR3 reads TGTGCCAGCAGTCCCTCCGACAGGGCCCAGCCCCAGCATTTT. Amino acid sequence: CASSPSDRAQPQHF.